The rows below give T cell receptor beta chains drawn from one sample of a study of cytomegalovirus exposure and HLA in healthy donors. Some clones are missing from TCRdb's copy, which holds only in-frame ones; the method was immunoSEQ multiplex PCR. The sample has around 250,000 clones, around 90% seen once; the top ten hold about 1.5%. Input material: PBMCs. These receptors were collected from a girl aged 2-10 years in good health and CMV-seronegative. The CDR3 runs from the conserved cysteine through the conserved F or W. Where a row states a size, it is once, few, many or the class of an expanded clone; other rows omit it.

clone_size | v_call | cdr3_aa
. | TRBV19 | CASSRGEDSPLHF
. | TRBV20-1 | CSAYVNTEAFF
. | TRBV5-1 | CASSLEGDGNYGYTF
. | TRBV10-3 | CAISLAESSYNEQFF
. | TRBV6-4 | CASSDVYGSYNEQFF
. | TRBV20-1 | CSAIGGTEAFF
. | TRBV7-8 | CASSAYRGDTDTQYF
. | TRBV27 | CASSSRRGADYGYTF
. | TRBV6-1 | CASSVLLAGNSQETQYF
. | TRBV9 | CASSVESGIDEQFF
. | TRBV6-5 | CASRRTGGSINEQFF
. | TRBV7-9 | CASSLDHRVISGYTF
. | TRBV5-1 | CASSSETNSPLHF
. | TRBV5-3 | CARSLSGSRIKVTQYF
once | TRBV5-1 | CASSLLEWETQYF
. | TRBV9 | CASSPNVGLAGNTGELFF
. | TRBV5-4 | CASTHRGDHNEQFF
. | TRBV13 | CASSLSRGTSYEQYF
. | TRBV6-6 | CASSYGTGAVREQFF
. | TRBV4-1 | CASSVVRGGGNTEAFF
. | TRBV5-1 | CASSLSGVQGNTIYF
. | TRBV30 | CAWSPGTVNTEAFF
. | TRBV30 | CAWGTGSGTGELFF
. | TRBV19 | CATKTSTKEDSSPLHF
. | TRBV7-6 | CASSFDNSYEQYF
. | TRBV29-1 | CSVGRTGLNSGANVLTF